This section outlines one TCR beta chain sequence together with its context. What this receptor recognizes is not known. One base away there is no much larger clone; base qualities are not given. TCRbeta CDR3 regions were amplified from genomic DNA using the immunoSEQ Assay, a bias-controlled multiplex PCR. The authors' analysis ran thus. The number of nucleated cells in each sample was estimated by amplification of reference gene primers within the assay. Sequence reads were collapsed and filtered to measure the absolute abundance of every unique TCRbeta CDR3 rearrangement. Productive Simpson clonality was computed per sample as the square root of Simpson's diversity index over productive rearrangements. TCRdb mirrors the immuneACCESS table, restricted to in-frame sequences. Some clones are absent from its copies; in checked studies, under half trace to an unresolved V gene, and the reason for the others is unknown. That table gives V, J and clone size, and the DNA gave D and trimming. The sample table shows some 300,000 clones, and 90% are seen once. Less than 4% of the sample comes from the top ten.

This record comes from a study of blood T cell repertoires in COVID-19 (dated by TCRdb to the early 2020s). In terms of the full investigation: Samples covering the acute and convalescent phases of COVID-19 were provided by collaborators in the United States, Italy and Spain. The material from the prospective study consisted of cDNA or gDNA derived from T cells, B-cell-depleted T cells, or PBMCs. Deeply sampled blood TCRbeta repertoires from subjects exposed to, actively infected with, or recovered from COVID-19 were included in the dataset. The repertoires were released in a freely available public database intended as a resource for research on the immune response to SARS-CoV-2. Samples came from the ongoing ImmuneRACE study (first 160 participants) plus 1,254 subjects from 6 global collaborators. The sample metadata nearly always contained a de-identified subject ID, COVID-19 status, age in years and sex. Where HLA class I and class II types were available, the types were taken from metadata supplied by the sample provider, not from assay-based typing. Paper-wide results and their limitations: The quantity of clinical and demographic metadata differed by source and by participant and was supplied without curation.

Participants in the prospective study were enrolled through a virtual design, were aged roughly 18 to 100 years, and lived in about 25 United States geographic areas. In the prospective study, cohorts were assigned on the basis of participant-reported clinical history obtained from a screening survey and a study questionnaire. Exposed participants had been in contact, within 2 weeks of entering the study, with a person who had a PCR-confirmed or clinician-diagnosed case of COVID-19. In the prospective study, whole blood, serum and a nasopharyngeal or oropharyngeal swab were collected from each participant by mobile phlebotomists. Over a roughly 2-month period, participants in the prospective study had the option of providing additional blood draws and questionnaires. Before DNA extraction, prospective study blood samples were shipped either frozen or at room temperature. The junction shows trimming of 3 bases on V and 7 bases on J, plus 13 bases between the germline ends. The CDR3 covers 15 residues, taking in both the cysteine and the phenylalanine. Only the CDR3 DNA stays, 45 bases, in frame from base 1. CDR1 is given as LNHDA and CDR2 as SQIVND, both from the germline V gene (reference sequence).

Specimen: PBMCs or T cells enriched from blood (not recorded which). This sequence originates from a woman under 40 who had been exposed to COVID-19. The rearranged chain carries TRBV19 and TRBJ1-6; the D gene identity is not certain. The CDR3 region has the sequence CASSIGSRENSPLHF. The bases are TGTGCCAGTAGTATCGGGTCGAGGGAGAATTCACCCCTCCACTTT.